Ten or more counts support the clone carrying this TCR beta chain. Its antigen is undetermined. These data are taken from a study of regulatory T cells in long-lasting Graves disease. Study details: Freshly diagnosed Graves' patients had used antithyroid drugs for under 3 months.

Through Arm-PCR of CDR3 regions and iRepertoire HTBI primers, TCR beta libraries were built. TCRdb passed the multiplex PCR reads through MiXCR, listing each CDR3 protein once. The profile covers more than 450,000 distinct CDR3 sequences, with roughly 16% appearing a single time and roughly an eighth taken by the ten largest. Time point in this sample: newly diagnosed GD, antithyroid drugs for less than 3 months. The authors made the TCR library using RNA they extracted from PBMCs. The V segment lost 7 bases and the J segment 6 bases; nucleotides outside the gene matches: 7. The CDR3 totals 14 residues. Study findings and constraints: Accuracy may have been reduced by the small sample size.

The sample also formed part of further work on T cells in Graves' hyperthyroidism and ophthalmopathy. That paper states: Not enrolled were patients with uncontrolled infection, other autoimmune disease, pregnancy or lactation.

V gene TRBV12-3 or TRBV12-4 combines with J gene TRBJ2-7, with TRBD1 matching over 12 bases. This receptor was identified in a middle-aged man with Graves disease. Here the sequenced sample was peripheral blood mononuclear cells (PBMCs), taken at new diagnosis, from a patient treated with antithyroid drugs. The DNA of the CDR3 is TGTGCCAGCACCCTCGGGACAGGGGGCGCCGAGCAGTACTTC. Translating gives CASTLGTGGAEQYF.